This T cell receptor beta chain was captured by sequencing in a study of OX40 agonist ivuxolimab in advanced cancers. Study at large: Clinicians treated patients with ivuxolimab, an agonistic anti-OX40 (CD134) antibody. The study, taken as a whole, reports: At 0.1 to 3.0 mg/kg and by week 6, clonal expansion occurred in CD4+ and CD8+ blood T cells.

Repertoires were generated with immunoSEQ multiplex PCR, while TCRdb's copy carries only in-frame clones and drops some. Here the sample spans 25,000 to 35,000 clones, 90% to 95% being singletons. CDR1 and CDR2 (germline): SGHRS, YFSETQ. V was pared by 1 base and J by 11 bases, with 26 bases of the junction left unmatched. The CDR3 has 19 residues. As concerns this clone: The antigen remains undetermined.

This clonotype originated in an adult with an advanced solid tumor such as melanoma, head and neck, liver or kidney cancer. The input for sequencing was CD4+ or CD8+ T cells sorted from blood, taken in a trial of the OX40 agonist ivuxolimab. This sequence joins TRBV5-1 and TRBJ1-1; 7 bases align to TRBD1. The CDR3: CASSLWGAGATGTRLGAFF. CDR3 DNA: TGCGCCAGCAGCTTGTGGGGCGCTGGGGCGACAGGGACCAGGTTAGGGGCTTTCTTT. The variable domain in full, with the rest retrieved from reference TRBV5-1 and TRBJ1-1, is KAGVTQTPRYLIKTRGQQVTLSCSPISGHRSVSWYQQTPGQGLQFLFEYFSETQRNKGNFPGRFSGRQFSNSRSEMNVSTLELGDSALYLCASSLWGAGATGTRLGAFFGQGTRLTVV.